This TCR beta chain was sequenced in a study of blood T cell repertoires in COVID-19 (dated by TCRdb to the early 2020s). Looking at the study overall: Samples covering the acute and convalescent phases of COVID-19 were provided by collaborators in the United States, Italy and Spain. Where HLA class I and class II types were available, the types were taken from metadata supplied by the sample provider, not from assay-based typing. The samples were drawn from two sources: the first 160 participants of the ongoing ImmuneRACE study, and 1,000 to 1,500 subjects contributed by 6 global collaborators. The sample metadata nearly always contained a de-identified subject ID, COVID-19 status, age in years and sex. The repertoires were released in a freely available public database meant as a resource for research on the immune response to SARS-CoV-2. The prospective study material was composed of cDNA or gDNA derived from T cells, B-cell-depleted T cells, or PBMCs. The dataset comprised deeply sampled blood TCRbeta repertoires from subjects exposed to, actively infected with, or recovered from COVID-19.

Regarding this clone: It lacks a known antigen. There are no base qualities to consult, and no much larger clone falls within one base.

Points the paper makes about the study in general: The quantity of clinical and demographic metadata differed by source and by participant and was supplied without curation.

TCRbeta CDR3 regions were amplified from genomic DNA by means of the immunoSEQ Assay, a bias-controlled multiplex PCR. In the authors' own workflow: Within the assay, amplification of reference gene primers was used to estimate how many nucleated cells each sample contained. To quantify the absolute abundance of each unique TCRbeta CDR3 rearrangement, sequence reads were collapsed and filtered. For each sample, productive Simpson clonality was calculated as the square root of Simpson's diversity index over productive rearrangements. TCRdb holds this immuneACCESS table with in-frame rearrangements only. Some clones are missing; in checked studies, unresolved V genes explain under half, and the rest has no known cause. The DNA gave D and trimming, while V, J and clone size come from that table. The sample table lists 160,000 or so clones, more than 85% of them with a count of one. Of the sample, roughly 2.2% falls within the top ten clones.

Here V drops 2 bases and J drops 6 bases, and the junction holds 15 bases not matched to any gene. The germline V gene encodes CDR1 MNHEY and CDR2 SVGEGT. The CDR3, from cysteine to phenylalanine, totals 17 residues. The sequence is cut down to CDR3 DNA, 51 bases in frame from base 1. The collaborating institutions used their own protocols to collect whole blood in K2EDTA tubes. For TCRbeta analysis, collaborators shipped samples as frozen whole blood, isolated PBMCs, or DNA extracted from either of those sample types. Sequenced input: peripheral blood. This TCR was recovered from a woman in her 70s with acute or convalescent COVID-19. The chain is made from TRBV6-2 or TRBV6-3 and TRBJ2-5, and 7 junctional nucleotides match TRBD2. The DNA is TGTGCCAGCAGTTACGGATCGGGACTACAGAGACCCCAGACCCAGTACTTC. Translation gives CASSYGSGLQRPQTQYF.